This T cell receptor (beta chain) was obtained from a study of cytomegalovirus exposure and HLA in healthy donors (dated by TCRdb to about 2017). In the study overall: An earlier analysis of 550 to 700 of the donors reported 276 Gb of sequence data and some 100 million unique TCR beta sequences from 190 million or so T cells. Among the roughly 400 genotyped donors, around 81% belonged to the genetic ancestry cluster associated with self-reported Caucasian donors. Every discovery cohort repertoire had been produced on one sequencing platform. High-throughput TCR immunosequencing, statistical association of individual TCRs with disease status, and machine learning were combined to predict cytomegalovirus infection status. An early release that covered roughly 600 HLA-typed donors contained approximately 300 gigabases of sequencing data and 80 million or so unique TCR sequences. A later analysis re-analyzed previously published TCR beta repertoires from 660 or so donors and added high-resolution HLA genotyping to study TCR occurrence patterns. In a later genetic analysis, genome-wide SNP genotypes for about 60% of the 666 donors were used, and that subset was treated as a discovery cohort. A separate validation cohort of roughly 130 different subjects was used in addition to the roughly 670-subject first cohort. In the later analysis, no new phenotypic data were used to find candidate immune exposures; instead, reliance was placed on TCR beta sequences and their occurrence across donors. Donor age, sex, ethnicity and CMV serostatus were collected together with the repertoire data. Class I and class II HLA loci were covered by the typing at four-digit resolution. Typing coverage varied by locus: about 629-630 donors for A, B, C, DRB1 and DQB1; approximately 500 for DQA1; around 570 for DPA1; under 490 for DPB1. The aim of the study was to test whether cataloging public T cell receptors could identify signatures of past pathogen exposure. On average, about 200,000 unique TCR beta nucleotide sequences were sequenced per donor among 398 genotyped donors of the cohort, with 15% to 20% of those sequences being non-productive. The T cell repertoires of around 730 subjects were profiled by immunosequencing and related to cytomegalovirus serostatus. Because of strong linkage in the cohort, four or five DR-DQ haplotypes were treated as single units for association and clustering. In an earlier analysis of 550 to 700 of the donors, high-throughput TCR beta sequencing was used to judge whether each TCR beta V gene segment behaved as functional or pseudogenic.

In the case of this clone: Its antigen has not been determined. No qualities accompany the bases; no much larger clone lies one base away.

After removal of 2 bases from V and 7 bases from J, the junction retains 10 bases not matched to a gene. Measured from the cysteine to the phenylalanine, the CDR3 is 15 residues long. The only DNA kept is the CDR3, 45 bases in frame from the first base. The germline V gene (reference sequence) yields GTSNPN for CDR1 and SVGIG for CDR2. Findings and caveats that apply to the study as a whole: A later analysis associated about 18,000 TCR beta sequences with specific HLA alleles at a false discovery rate of 0.05. When HLA alleles, especially DR and DQ, strongly co-occurred, TCR associations were difficult to assign to individual alleles. According to a later genetic analysis, donors in an Asian-associated ancestry cluster had fewer N-insertions in productive TCRs than the approximately 700-donor mean. For the cohort, immune exposure information was limited to CMV serostatus. Only TCR beta chains were sequenced in this cohort, and the absence of alpha or paired-chain data limited detectable features. The classifier was reported to diagnose cytomegalovirus status with high specificity and sensitivity in both the original cohort and the validation cohort. Compared with equally common non-associated chains, HLA-associated TCR beta chains in a later analysis were more clonally expanded and had lower generation probabilities. A group of highly shared sequence variants was considered likely to be a technical artifact of the sequencing pipeline. Most TCR sequences were seen in very few donors, while some public TCRs were found in many individuals. The authors suggested that the approach could potentially be extended to other disease states and immunological phenotypes. In a later genetic analysis, a missense DCLRE1C variant was associated with V-gene and J-gene trimming of TCR beta chains, and the association was replicated in an independent cohort. In the study, 150 to 200 TCR beta chains were listed as associated with cytomegalovirus. A later analysis found that most CMV-associated TCR beta chains appeared HLA-restricted, with HLA associations seemingly driven largely by CMV exposure. Correlated functional status among segregating V segments might reflect linkage disequilibrium, but an unknown experimental factor could not be ruled out. Because counts were too low, seventeen rarely observed V segments, including chromosome 9 orphons, were left out of the earlier analysis of a few hundred of the donors. A later analysis found that TCR association rates varied across HLA loci, with DRB1 alleles showing the most associated TCRs and HLA-C alleles the fewest. Because some donors lacked HLA typing at each locus, the association tests relied only on the typed subset. A further reported finding was that TCR beta sequences accurately predicted the HLA-A and HLA-B alleles for most subjects in the first cohort. Roughly uniform sequencing depth across donors was assumed in presence/absence analyses, although this assumption may not hold. A later analysis reported that several top co-occurrence clusters appeared linked to parvovirus B19, influenza, CMV and Epstein-Barr virus. In an earlier analysis of approximately 590 of the donors, most TCR beta V segments were observed in productive rearrangements about 87% or about 30% of the time, broadly matching IMGT annotations. Some IMGT-functional V segments, including TRBV6-2 and TRBV6-3, could not be distinguished by the 87-base-pair reads and were therefore excluded. In vitro tests confirmed that a few of the cytomegalovirus-associated TCR beta chains recognize cytomegalovirus antigens.

Libraries came from the immunoSEQ multiplex PCR assay. For the multiplex PCR, a mixture combining 60 forward primers for TCR Vbeta segments and 13 reverse primers for TCR Jbeta segments was used. Amplification of the CDR3 region of rearranged TCR beta genes was performed with a multiplex PCR assay on genomic DNA. The amplified TCR beta libraries were sequenced on the Illumina HiSeq System as 87-base-pair reads. Per the original workflow: A later analysis counted tens of millions of unique TCR beta chains across the approximately 700 repertoires, and around 9.9 million of these chains were shared by at least two donors. Raw reads were error-corrected and collapsed into unique sequences with a nearest-neighbor algorithm that merged closely related sequences to remove PCR and sequencing errors. V, D and J gene segments were assigned by aligning CDR3 sequences to IMGT reference sequences. For a sequence to be retained, a match of at least six nucleotides to both a V gene segment and a J gene segment was required. A rearrangement was called productive if the CDR3 had no stop codons and remained in frame with V and J, and every other rearrangement was called non-productive. Following IMGT convention, CDR3 was defined as the stretch from the second conserved V-encoded cysteine to the conserved J-encoded phenylalanine. In an earlier analysis of 550 to 650 of the donors, sequences lacking an unambiguous match to a single V gene segment were excluded. An earlier analysis of several hundred of the donors called V segments functional above 56.7% productive rearrangements and segregating when the between-donor standard deviation exceeded 5%. To diagnose cytomegalovirus status from the catalog of TCR beta chain sequences, a statistical classification framework was built. A later analysis assigned V and J genes by comparing TCR nucleotide sequences with IMGT/GENE-DB human TR gene sequences. The TCRdist pipeline was used in a later analysis to assign CDR3 sequences and most-parsimonious VDJ recombination scenarios. In a later analysis, each TCR beta chain was defined by its CDR3 amino acid sequence together with its V-gene family, and reads lacking a unique V-gene family were excluded. In a later analysis, fewer than 650 highly shared, low-generation-probability nucleotide sequences were removed to address suspected cross-contamination and a sequencing artifact. A later analysis calculated a clonal expansion index for each public chain from normalized within-repertoire ranks of inferred template counts. A later analysis computed generation probabilities with a VDJ recombination model fitted to out-of-frame rearrangements, and checked the results against IGoR. Hypergeometric tests were used in a later analysis to score TCR-TCR, TCR-HLA and TCR-CMV co-occurrence, with a repertoire-size bias correction applied to the TCR pairs. To estimate false discovery rates, a later analysis permuted the HLA or CMV assignments 20 times. A later analysis grouped co-occurring TCRs with DBSCAN, adding TCRdist sequence similarity when clustering within HLA-allele-positive subsets. For co-occurrence clustering, repertoires with fewer than 30,000 or more than 120,000 public chains were excluded, along with about five repertoires with anomalous nucleotide sharing. TCRdb retrieved this table from immuneACCESS and kept in-frame rearrangements only. Not all clones are present; in checked studies, unresolved V genes account for under half, and no reason is known for the remainder. D and trimming were read from the DNA, whereas the V and J calls and clone size are those reported in that table. The sample table shows 170,000 or so clones, and under 85% are seen once. Roughly 1.7% of the sample is in the top ten clones.

The cohort comprised fewer than 750 healthy bone marrow donors. Cohort members were all nominally healthy when sampled, although unrecorded immune exposures were likely present. The donor was CMV seronegative and belonged to the group of 352 seronegative cohort members. A peripheral blood sample was collected from each donor, and TCR beta sequencing was performed on peripheral blood mononuclear cells. The Qiagen DNeasy Blood Extraction Kit was used to extract genomic DNA from the blood cell samples. The receptor was isolated from a woman in her thirties in good health and CMV-seronegative. The V and J segments used are TRBV30 and TRBJ1-4; 7 junctional bases match TRBD1. The sequencing input was PBMCs. The CDR3 reads CAWSSEGGAGEKLFF. The bases are TGTGCCTGGAGTTCCGAAGGGGGCGCAGGTGAAAAACTGTTTTTT.